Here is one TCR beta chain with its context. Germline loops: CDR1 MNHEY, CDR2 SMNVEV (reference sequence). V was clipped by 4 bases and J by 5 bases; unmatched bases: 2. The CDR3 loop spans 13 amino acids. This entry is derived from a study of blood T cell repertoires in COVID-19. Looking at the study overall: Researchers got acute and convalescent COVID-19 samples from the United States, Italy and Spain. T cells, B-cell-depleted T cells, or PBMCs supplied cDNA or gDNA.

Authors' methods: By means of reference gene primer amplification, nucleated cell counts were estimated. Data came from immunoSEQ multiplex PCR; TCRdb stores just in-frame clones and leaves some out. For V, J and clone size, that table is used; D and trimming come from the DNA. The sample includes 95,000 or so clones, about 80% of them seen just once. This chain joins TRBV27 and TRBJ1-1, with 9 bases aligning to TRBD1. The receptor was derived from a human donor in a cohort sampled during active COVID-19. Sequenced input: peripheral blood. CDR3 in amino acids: CASSSGTGTEAFF. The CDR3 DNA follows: TGTGCCAGCAGTTCCGGGACAGGGACTGAAGCTTTCTTT.